This TCR beta chain is drawn from a study of blood T cell repertoires in COVID-19. Study-level background: Spain, Italy and the United States supplied samples that represented acute and convalescent COVID-19. T cells, B-cell-depleted T cells, or PBMCs supplied cDNA or gDNA.

The V and J ends lost 6 bases and 5 bases, in that order; junction bases with no gene match: 5. The CDR3 length is 16 residues. Germline V lookup: CDR1 LGHDT, CDR2 YNNKEL (reference sequence). Those enrolled in Seattle joined during active infection and were followed longitudinally afterward. Clones were read by immunoSEQ multiplex PCR, and TCRdb kept only the in-frame ones, dropping some. Among a few hundred thousand clones listed, approximately 91% were seen once. The rearrangement uses TRBV3-1 (or the pseudogene TRBV3-2) and TRBJ2-1; 15 bases agree with TRBD2. Sequenced input: peripheral blood. This TCR was recovered from a person aged 18 to 30 with COVID-19, enrolled during active disease. This chain's CDR3 is CASRGLAGGGDNEQFF. The CDR3, as DNA: TGTGCCAGCAGGGGACTAGCGGGAGGAGGGGACAATGAGCAGTTCTTC.